This TCR beta chain emerged from a study of OX40 agonist ivuxolimab in advanced cancers. Study conclusions and caveats: Individuals who were partial responders at 0.1-3.0 mg/kg had clonal expansion that ranked among the lowest. Researchers did not establish what antigens the expanded peripheral T cells target.

Remarks on this clone: What it binds is not known.

Germline values: CDR1 KGHSH, CDR2 LQKENI. V was clipped by 5 bases and J by 5 bases, with 12 bases between them. CDR3 length equals 14 residues. TCRdb keeps only in-frame clones here, not all; method: immunoSEQ multiplex PCR. The data hold almost 90,000 clones, with approximately 87% observed a single time. This clonotype originated in an adult with an advanced solid tumor such as melanoma, head and neck, liver or kidney cancer. This specimen was CD4+ or CD8+ T cells sorted from blood, taken in a trial of the OX40 agonist ivuxolimab. The rearrangement links TRBV18 to TRBJ1-4; no definite D call. The CDR3, as DNA: TGTGCCAGCTCATCCTCTCACGGGAATGAAAAACTGTTTTTT. It is translated as CASSSSHGNEKLFF.